This TCR beta chain was profiled in a study of shared clonotypes between healthy human individuals. Study results and limitations: Across subsets, estimated richness was generally greater for naive than for memory populations. Large depth notwithstanding, sorted-subset sequencing proved incomplete by rarefaction. Researchers sampled blood only, noting tissue repertoires likely differ.

Worth noting for this clone: Its antigen is undetermined.

Measured with immunoSEQ multiplex PCR; TCRdb has only the in-frame clones, and not every one. This table holds 800,000 to 1,200,000 clones, about four fifths found once. The germline V and J ends were trimmed by 3 bases and 5 bases, with 18 bases remaining between them. The length of the CDR3 is 16 residues. CDR1 and CDR2 (germline): SGDLS, YYNGEE. The V and J genes are TRBV9 and TRBJ2-1, with a weak D call TRBD1 (6 bases). The specimen sequenced was memory CD4+ T cells from PBMCs. Subset meaning: CD45RA-negative fraction. This TCR was recovered from a man aged 18 to 35 in good health. Some clones in this sample may be carry-over from other donors' samples. CDR3 region: CASSGEYRDLHNEQFF. The CDR3 bases are TGTGCCAGCAGCGGAGAATACAGGGATTTACACAATGAGCAGTTCTTC.